This TCR beta chain originates from a study of CD8+ T cells in alopecia areata. Study as a whole: Oral tofacitinib (5 to 10 mg twice daily) was administered to treated patients. Study-level points and caveats: Scalp lesions, especially in alopecia totalis/universalis, had higher clonality than normal scalp. Relative to mice, TCR sharing across patients was less clear, a difference possibly HLA-related.

RNA was extracted and reverse transcribed into cDNA as the sequencing template. The assay was immunoSEQ multiplex PCR, and TCRdb's table has in-frame clones only and misses some. In the table there are 60,000 to 70,000 clones, 45% to 55% of which are singletons. The trim removed 7 bases at V and 6 bases at J, leaving 10 bases unmatched. CDR1 MDHEN and CDR2 SYDVKM come from the germline V gene. This CDR3 region has 15 residues. The investigators collected lesional scalp punch biopsies and peripheral blood from alopecia areata patients. As concerns this clone: Its antigen is unidentified.

This TCR derives from a human donor with alopecia areata. This chain connects TRBV28 to TRBJ1-3, with 9 positions matching TRBD1. This specimen was CD8+ T cells sorted from blood, taken at week 0. DNA for the CDR3: TGTGCCAGCACCCCACCGGGACAGGGTCCAAACACCATATATTTT. This translates into CASTPPGQGPNTIYF.